This T cell receptor beta chain was identified in a study of human T cells and chemical hapten exposure. TCRdb reanalysed the RACE reads using MiXCR and keeps one entry per CDR3 protein. This table holds 82,000 or so distinct CDR3 sequences, 10% to 15% found once. CDR1 SGHNT and CDR2 YYREEE come from the germline V gene (reference sequence). The CDR3 has 14 amino acids. Trimming removed 4 bases at V and 5 bases at J, with 15 bases between. Time point here: patch test 3, about 24 weeks after DPC sensitization. The treatment is: therapeutic diphenylcyclopropenone sensitization with weekly scalp DPC. It was from unfractionated whole blood that total RNA was extracted.

The genes are TRBV5-4 and TRBJ1-1; maybe TRBD1 (5 bases). The TCR originated in a woman aged 50 to 65 with alopecia areata. Some clones in this sample may be carry-over from other donors' samples. The sequences come from whole blood, collected in connection with sensitization to the hapten diphenylcyclopropenone (DPC). CDR3 sequence: CASSLPGRETEAFF. CDR3 DNA: TGTGCCAGCAGCCTCCCAGGGAGGGAGACTGAAGCTTTCTTT.